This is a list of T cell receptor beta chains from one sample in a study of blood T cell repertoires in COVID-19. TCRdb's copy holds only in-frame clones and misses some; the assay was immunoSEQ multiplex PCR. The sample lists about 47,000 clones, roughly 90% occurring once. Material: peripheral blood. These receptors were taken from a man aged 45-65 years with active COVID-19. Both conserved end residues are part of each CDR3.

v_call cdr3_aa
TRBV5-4 CASSSPRTGSYEQYF
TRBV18 CASSRQGDYNSPLHF
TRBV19 CASSIRLTGNTIYF
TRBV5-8 CASTMGGGTLRGYEQYF
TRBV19 CASSGSRGTALYEQYF
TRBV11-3 CASSNLDRWGTDTQYF
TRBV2 CASFTGTRRQQYF
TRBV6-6 CASGERDTGELFF
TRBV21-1 CASGRRDRGVNTEAFF
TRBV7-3 CASSFTSGRGRYNEQFF
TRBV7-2 CASSLGGPRGSPLHF
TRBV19 CASSENRGRSGYTF
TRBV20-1 CSARTWDTQYF
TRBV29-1 CSVDRGNTGELFF
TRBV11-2 CASSTPGFGEKLFF
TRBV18 CASSPSTRASSTEAFF
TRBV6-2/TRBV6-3 CASSSPTDPNTEAFF
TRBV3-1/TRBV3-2 CASSQTTGGLSNEQFF
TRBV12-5 CASGGGLTGELFF
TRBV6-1 CASSVGSWGGRTSTDTQYF
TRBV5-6 CASSLLYSPYEQYF
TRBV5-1 CASNPGQGGSGANVLTF
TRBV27 CASRLAGGRRETQYF
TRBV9 CASSVGRGGRDNEQFF
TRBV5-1 CASSRGLAAYNEQFF
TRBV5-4 CASSARGGNYNSPLHF
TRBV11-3 CASSFASNQPQHF
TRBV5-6 CASSLDGYSNQPQHF